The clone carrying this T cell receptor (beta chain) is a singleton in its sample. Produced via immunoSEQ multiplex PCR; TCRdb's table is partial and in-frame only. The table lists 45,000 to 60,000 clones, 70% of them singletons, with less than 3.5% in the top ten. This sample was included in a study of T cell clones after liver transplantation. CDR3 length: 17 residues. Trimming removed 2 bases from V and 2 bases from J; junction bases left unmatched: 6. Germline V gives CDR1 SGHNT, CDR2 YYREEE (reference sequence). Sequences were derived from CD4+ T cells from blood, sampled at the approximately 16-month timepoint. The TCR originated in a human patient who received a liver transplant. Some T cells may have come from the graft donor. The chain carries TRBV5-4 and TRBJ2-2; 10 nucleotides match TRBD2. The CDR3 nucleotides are TGTGCCAGCAGCTTTGAACTAGCGGGATCTAACACCGGGGAGCTGTTTTTT. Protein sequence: CASSFELAGSNTGELFF.